Sequencing of this T cell receptor (beta chain) was carried out in a study of shared clonotypes between healthy human individuals (dated by TCRdb to the early 2020s). Study-level background: A few men and a couple of women, aged 18 to 49 years, made up the cohort. For each donor, CD4 naive and CD4 memory were each given three plates, CD8 naive was given two plates, and CD8 memory was given one plate. Each donor's leukapheresis produced roughly between roughly 0.85 and 9 billion PBMCs. The study deeply sequenced blood TCR repertoires of several healthy adults to estimate repertoire size and the extent of clonotype sharing between individuals. Different laboratories and diverse techniques were used to prepare libraries and sequence TCR repertoires, to increase sequencing depth and limit assay-specific biases.

TCR CDR3 regions were amplified from genomic DNA by multiplex PCR using the deep immunoSEQ assay. Genomic DNA extracted from each cell subset was distributed evenly over all wells of several immunoSEQ 96-well plates, and each plate served as one replicate. Each replicate PCR for sorted subsets received 200 ng genomic DNA, equal to tens of thousands of T cell genomes. Purified libraries were quantified with a Qubit 3.0 fluorometer, sized on a Bioanalyzer 2100, and re-quantified with the KAPA Library Quantification kit. Every immunoSEQ 96-well plate was sequenced on a dedicated single-read 150-cycle Illumina NextSeq 550 flow cell. Processing in the source paper ran as follows. The immunoSEQ output contained only junctional sequences without quality scores, so filtering could not match that applied to full-length reads. To assign V/J genes and CDR3, sequences were annotated using PyIR, a Python wrapper for IgBLAST v1.9, with IMGT germline references. Reads were removed for weak V/J assignments (E-value above 1e-6), missing CDR3, stop codons, out-of-frame junctions, or ambiguous translated residues. V3J clonotypes were defined as sequences sharing the same inferred V gene, J gene, and CDR3 amino acid sequence. Percentage overlap between repertoires was computed as shared unique clonotypes divided by the size of the smaller repertoire. Three approaches were used to assess repertoire richness: RTK rarefaction, the Chao1 estimator, and Recon v2.1 estimates of unobserved clonotypes. Generation probabilities for all TCRbeta clonotypes obtained by the gDNA method from several donors were computed using OLGA. The immuneACCESS repertoire file appears here via TCRdb, limited to in-frame rearrangements. These files lack a portion of the clones; in checked studies, under half of the deficit traces to unresolved V genes, and the cause of the others is not known. The V and J calls and clone size come from that table; D and trimming were worked out from the DNA. This sample is represented by 2 million to 2.5 million clones; roughly 94% of them were singletons. The ten top clones hold 0.85% to 1.3% of the sample.

CD8 naive samples consisted of CD45RO-negative cells that were positively selected for CCR7, yielding a CD45RA+CCR7+ population without TemRA cells. The donors were healthy, HIV-negative adults who had no recently reported acute infections or vaccinations. All donors were Caucasian adults living in Nashville, Tennessee, USA. Blood was obtained by leukapheresis, after which PBMCs were separated by Ficoll-Histopaque density gradient centrifugation and cryopreserved in liquid nitrogen vapor phase. Analytical flow cytometry was used to check the purity and quantity of each magnetically sorted T cell population. Each sorted fraction had its genomic DNA isolated and then quantified by UV absorbance on a Nanodrop 2000c. General findings and caveats noted by the study authors: Sharing across several donors was observed for 4.5% to 6.5% of naive CD4, over 3% of naive CD8, around 2.5% of memory CD4, and over 0.3% of memory CD8 clonotypes. Incomplete sequencing was indicated by rarefaction of sorted-subset datasets, despite the large sequencing depth. Compared with non-shared clonotypes, the clonotypes found in all four sorted-subset donors had higher generation probabilities. Naive subsets generally had larger estimated clonotype richness than memory subsets did. Sampling was restricted to blood, and TCR repertoires in tissue are likely to differ from TCR repertoires in blood. The small number of donors limited the genetic and exposure-history diversity represented. Pairwise subsampling led to the expectation that sequencing depth would affect the degree of clonotype sharing among donors.

From the cysteine through the phenylalanine, the CDR3 covers 16 amino acids. Kept here is only the CDR3 DNA, which spans 48 bases and is read in frame from base 1. CDR1 and CDR2, per the germline V gene (reference sequence), are SEHNR and FQNEAQ. Clipping removes 5 bases from V and 8 bases from J, with 10 as the unmatched junction base count. Points on this clone: Its antigen is still unknown. No much larger clone is present one base from it, and per-base qualities are unavailable.

The sequence was obtained from a man in his late teens or twenties in good health. The sequencing sample was made of naive CD8+ T cells sorted from blood. The meaning of the sample's cell subset or site label: CD45RA+CCR7+. The V gene is TRBV7-9 and the J gene is TRBJ1-6, with 9 bases in between that match TRBD1. The nucleotides read TGTGCCAGCAGCAGGGGACAGGGTGCAGGATATTCACCCCTCCACTTT. It translates to CASSRGQGAGYSPLHF.